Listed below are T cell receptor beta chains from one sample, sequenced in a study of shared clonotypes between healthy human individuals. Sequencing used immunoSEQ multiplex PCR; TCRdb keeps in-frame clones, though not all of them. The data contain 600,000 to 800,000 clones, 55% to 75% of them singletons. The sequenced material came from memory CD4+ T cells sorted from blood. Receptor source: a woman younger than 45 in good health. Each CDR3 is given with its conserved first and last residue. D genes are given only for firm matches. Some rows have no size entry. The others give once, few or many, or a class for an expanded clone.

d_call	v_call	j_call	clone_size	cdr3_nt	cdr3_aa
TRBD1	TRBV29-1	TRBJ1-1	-	TGCAGCGGCTCCAGGGGGTCGACTTTCTTT	CSGSRGSTFF
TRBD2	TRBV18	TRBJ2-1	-	TGTGCCAGCTCACCCCTAGCGGGAGGGCCCAATGAGCAGTTCTTC	CASSPLAGGPNEQFF
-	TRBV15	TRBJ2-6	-	TGTGCCACCAGCAGACCTGGGGCCAACGTCCTGACTTTC	CATSRPGANVLTF
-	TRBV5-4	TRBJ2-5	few	TGTGCCAGCAACCGGAGGGGGGCACAGTTTCAAGAGACCCAGTACTTC	CASNRRGAQFQETQYF
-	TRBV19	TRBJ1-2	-	TGTGCCAGTAGTAGCTTCACAGTTAACTATGGCTACACCTTC	CASSSFTVNYGYTF
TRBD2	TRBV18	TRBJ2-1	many	TGTGCCAGCTCAGCCAGCGGGAACTCCTACAATGAGCAGTTCTTC	CASSASGNSYNEQFF
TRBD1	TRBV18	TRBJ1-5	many	TGTGCCAGCTCACCCCGGACAGGGGGAGGTCGGCCCCAGCATTTT	CASSPRTGGGRPQHF
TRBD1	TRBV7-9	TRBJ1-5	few	TGTGCCAGCAGTTACGGGGACAGACTAGACGAGCCCCAGCATTTT	CASSYGDRLDEPQHF
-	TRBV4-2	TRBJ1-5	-	TGTGCCAGCAGCCCGTCAGGAGATCAGCCCCAGCATTTT	CASSPSGDQPQHF
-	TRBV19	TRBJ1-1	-	TGTGCCAGTAGTATGAAGGGGGACACTGAAGCTTTCTTT	CASSMKGDTEAFF
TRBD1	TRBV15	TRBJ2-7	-	TGTGCCACCAGCAGGGGGACAGGGGGCTTCTACGAGCAGTACTTC	CATSRGTGGFYEQYF
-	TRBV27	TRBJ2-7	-	TGTGCCAGCAGTTGGGGCTCACCGGGAGCCACCTACGAGCAGTACTTC	CASSWGSPGATYEQYF
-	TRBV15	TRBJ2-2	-	TGTGCCACCAGCAGAGACCGACTAGAATCCGGGGAGCTGTTTTTT	CATSRDRLESGELFF
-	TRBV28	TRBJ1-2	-	TGTGCCAGCAGTTTAAGTTCGTGGGGGCAGAATGGCTACACCTTC	CASSLSSWGQNGYTF
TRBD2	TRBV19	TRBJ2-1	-	TGTGCCAGTAGTATGACTAGCGGGAGTCTGGATGAGCAGTTCTTC	CASSMTSGSLDEQFF
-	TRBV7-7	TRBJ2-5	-	TGTGCCAGCAGCCTTTATGGCGGAGGGGAGACCCAGTACTTC	CASSLYGGGETQYF
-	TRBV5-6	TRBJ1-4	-	TGTGCCAGCAGCCCGGGATGGACAGCTAATGAAAAACTGTTTTTT	CASSPGWTANEKLFF
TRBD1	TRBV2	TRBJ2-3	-	TGTGCCAGCAGAGAGACAGGGGTGTTCACAGATACGCAGTATTTT	CASRETGVFTDTQYF
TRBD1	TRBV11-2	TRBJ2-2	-	TGTGCCAGCAGCTTAACAACAGGGGGTGCCGGGGAGCTGTTTTTT	CASSLTTGGAGELFF
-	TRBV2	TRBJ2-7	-	TGTGCCAGCAGTGAAAGGGGAAAAAAGAACGAGCAGTACTTC	CASSERGKKNEQYF
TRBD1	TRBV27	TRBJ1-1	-	TGTGCCAGCAGTTTGACAGGGGTTCCCAGCACTGAAGCTTTCTTT	CASSLTGVPSTEAFF
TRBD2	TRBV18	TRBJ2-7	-	TGTGCCAGCTCACCACGGGGAGGGACGGATTCCTACGAGCAGTACTTC	CASSPRGGTDSYEQYF
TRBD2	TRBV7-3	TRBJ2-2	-	TGTGCCAGCAGCTTAGACCCTAGCGGGAGGGCCGGGGAGCTGTTTTTT	CASSLDPSGRAGELFF
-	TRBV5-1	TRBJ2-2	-	TGCGCCAGCAGCTTGTGGGCGACCGAGGGCACCGGGGAGCTGTTTTTT	CASSLWATEGTGELFF
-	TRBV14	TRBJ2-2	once	TGTGCCAGCAGCCAAGGGGTTACAGCCACCGGGGAGCTGTTTTTT	CASSQGVTATGELFF
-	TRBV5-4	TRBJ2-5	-	TGTGCCAGCAGCACGGCCCTCCGAGAGACCCAGTACTTC	CASSTALRETQYF
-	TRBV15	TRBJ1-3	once	TGTGCCACCAGCAGAGATAAGGGACAACTCTCTGGAAACACCATATATTTT	CATSRDKGQLSGNTIYF
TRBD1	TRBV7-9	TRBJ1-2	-	TGTGCCAGCAGCTTAGAGTGGGCAGGGGGCGCTTTTGATAATGGCTACACCTTC	CASSLEWAGGAFDNGYTF
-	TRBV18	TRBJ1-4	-	TGTGCCAGCTCCCCCGAGGAATTACTAGCAACTAATGAAAAACTGTTTTTT	CASSPEELLATNEKLFF
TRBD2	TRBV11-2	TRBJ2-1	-	TGTGCCAGCAGCGAAGGACTAGCGGGCACCAATGAGCAGTTCTTC	CASSEGLAGTNEQFF
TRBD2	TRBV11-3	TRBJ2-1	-	TGTGCCAGCAGCGCCCCGGGACTAGCGAGGAATGAGCAGTTCTTC	CASSAPGLARNEQFF
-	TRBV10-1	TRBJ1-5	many	TGCGCCAGCAGTGAGCCCTTACTAGGGGGTCAGCCCCAGCATTTT	CASSEPLLGGQPQHF
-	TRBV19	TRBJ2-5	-	TGTGCCAGTAGTATCAGAGAGACCCAGTACTTC	CASSIRETQYF
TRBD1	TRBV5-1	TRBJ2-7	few	TGCGCCAGCAGCAAAACCGGGACAGGGGCCCTTTTTCAGTACTTC	CASSKTGTGALFQYF
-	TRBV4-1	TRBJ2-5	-	TGCGCCAGCAGTCAAGATTCACAAACACAAGAGACCCAGTACTTC	CASSQDSQTQETQYF
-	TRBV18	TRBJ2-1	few	TGTGCCAGCTCACCAGACAGGAGTTACAATGAGCAGTTCTTC	CASSPDRSYNEQFF
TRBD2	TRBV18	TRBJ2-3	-	TGTGCCAGCTCACCAAGGATTCAGAGCGGGGCGACTAGCACAGATACGCAGTATTTT	CASSPRIQSGATSTDTQYF
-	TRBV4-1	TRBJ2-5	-	TGCGCCAGCAGCCAGCCGGGAGCTGGAGAGACCCAGTACTTC	CASSQPGAGETQYF
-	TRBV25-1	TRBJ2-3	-	TGTGCCAGCAGTGAAAGGAGCGGCCCTGGGGATACGCAGTATTTT	CASSERSGPGDTQYF